Sequencing of this T cell receptor beta chain was carried out in a study of control samples from healthy donors and cancer patients. CDR3 size: 13 residues. CDR1 SEHNR and CDR2 FQNEAQ come from the germline V gene (reference sequence). The germline V and J ends were trimmed by 1 base and 5 bases, with 8 bases remaining between them. Data came from immunoSEQ multiplex PCR; TCRdb stores just in-frame clones and leaves some out. Among tens of thousands of clones listed, roughly 80% were seen once. The rearrangement uses TRBV7-9 and TRBJ1-2; D is uncertain. The clonotype originates from a man in his forties or fifties in good health. The specimen sequenced was blood. CDR3 coding DNA: TGTGCCAGCAGCTTAGATGGGGTTTATGGCTACACCTTC. This codes for CASSLDGVYGYTF.